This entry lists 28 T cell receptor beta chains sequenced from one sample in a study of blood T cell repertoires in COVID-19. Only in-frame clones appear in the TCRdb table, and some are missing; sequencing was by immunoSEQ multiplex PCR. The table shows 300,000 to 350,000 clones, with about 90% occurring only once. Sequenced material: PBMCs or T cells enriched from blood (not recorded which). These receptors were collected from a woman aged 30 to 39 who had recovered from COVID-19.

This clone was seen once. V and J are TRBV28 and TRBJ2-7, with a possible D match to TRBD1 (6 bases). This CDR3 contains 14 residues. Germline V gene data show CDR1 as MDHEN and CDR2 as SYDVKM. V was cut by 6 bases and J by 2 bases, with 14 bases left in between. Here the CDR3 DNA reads TGTGCCAGCAGCGGACAGAGGGGGACCTACGAGCAGTACTTC. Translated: CASSGQRGTYEQYF.

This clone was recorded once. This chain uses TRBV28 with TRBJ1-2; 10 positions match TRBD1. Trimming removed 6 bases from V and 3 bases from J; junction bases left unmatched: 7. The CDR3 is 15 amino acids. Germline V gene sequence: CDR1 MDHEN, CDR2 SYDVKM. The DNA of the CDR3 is TGTGCCAGCAGGCGACAGGGGGCGTTAGACTATGGCTACACCTTC. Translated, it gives CASRRQGALDYGYTF.

The chain's CDR3 is CASIGGNEQYF. The DNA of the CDR3 is TGTGCCAGCATCGGCGGGAACGAGCAGTACTTC. The rearrangement links TRBV6-6 to TRBJ2-7; D may be TRBD2 (6 bases). The CDR3 spans 11 residues. Trimming stripped 7 bases from V and 5 bases from J, with 9 bases between. Germline lookup yields CDR1 MNHNY and CDR2 SVGAGI (reference sequence).

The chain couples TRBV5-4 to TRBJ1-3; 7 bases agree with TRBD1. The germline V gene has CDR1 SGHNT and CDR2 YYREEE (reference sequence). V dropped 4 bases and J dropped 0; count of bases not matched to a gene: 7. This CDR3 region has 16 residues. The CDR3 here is CASSERQGSSGNTIYF. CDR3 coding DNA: TGTGCCAGCAGCGAACGACAGGGCAGCTCTGGAAACACCATATATTTT.

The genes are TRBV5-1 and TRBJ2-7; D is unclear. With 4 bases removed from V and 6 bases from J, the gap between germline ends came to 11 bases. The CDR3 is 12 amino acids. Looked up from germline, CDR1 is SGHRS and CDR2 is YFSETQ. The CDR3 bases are TGCGCCAGCAGCCGGTCGGGTACCGAGCAGTACTTC. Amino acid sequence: CASSRSGTEQYF.

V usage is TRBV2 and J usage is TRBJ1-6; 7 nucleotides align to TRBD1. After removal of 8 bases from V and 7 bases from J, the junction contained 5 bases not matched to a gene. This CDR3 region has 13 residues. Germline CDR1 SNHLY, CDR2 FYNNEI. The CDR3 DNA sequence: TGTGCCAGCCGACAGGGCCAGAATTCACCCCTCCACTTT. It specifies CASRQGQNSPLHF.

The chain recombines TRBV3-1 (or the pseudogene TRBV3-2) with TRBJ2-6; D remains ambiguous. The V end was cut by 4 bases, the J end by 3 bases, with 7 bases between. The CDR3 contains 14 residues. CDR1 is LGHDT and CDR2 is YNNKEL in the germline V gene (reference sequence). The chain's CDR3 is CASSPSNGANVLTF. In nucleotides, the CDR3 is TGTGCCAGCAGCCCGAGTAATGGGGCCAACGTCCTGACTTTC.

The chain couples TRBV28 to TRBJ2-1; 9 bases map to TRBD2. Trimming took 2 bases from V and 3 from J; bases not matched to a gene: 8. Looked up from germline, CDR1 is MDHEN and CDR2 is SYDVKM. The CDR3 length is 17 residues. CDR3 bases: TGTGCCAGCAGTTTAAGAGCAGCGGGGGGTTACTACAATGAGCAGTTCTTC. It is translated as CASSLRAAGGYYNEQFF.

The CDR3 nucleotides are TGTGCCAGCTTTAGGAGCGGGGAGTACAATGAGCAGTTCTTC. Amino acid sequence: CASFRSGEYNEQFF. The chain has TRBV6-5 and TRBJ2-1; 7 nucleotides match TRBD2. The trim removed 8 bases at V and 4 bases at J, leaving 8 bases unmatched. This CDR3 is built from 14 residues. CDR1 and CDR2 (germline): MNHEY, SVGAGI.

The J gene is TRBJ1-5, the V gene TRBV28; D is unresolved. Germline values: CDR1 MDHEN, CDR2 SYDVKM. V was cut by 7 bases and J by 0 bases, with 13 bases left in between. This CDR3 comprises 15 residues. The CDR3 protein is CASTLGGYSNQPQHF. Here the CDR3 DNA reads TGTGCCAGCACCTTGGGAGGGTATAGCAATCAGCCCCAGCATTTT.

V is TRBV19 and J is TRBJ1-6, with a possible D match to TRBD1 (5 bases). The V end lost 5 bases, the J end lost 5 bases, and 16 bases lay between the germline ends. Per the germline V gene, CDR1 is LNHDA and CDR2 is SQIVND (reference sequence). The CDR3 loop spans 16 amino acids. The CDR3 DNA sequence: TGTGCCAGTAGTGTGAGGCAGGGTAGGAATAATTCACCCCTCCACTTT. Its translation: CASSVRQGRNNSPLHF.

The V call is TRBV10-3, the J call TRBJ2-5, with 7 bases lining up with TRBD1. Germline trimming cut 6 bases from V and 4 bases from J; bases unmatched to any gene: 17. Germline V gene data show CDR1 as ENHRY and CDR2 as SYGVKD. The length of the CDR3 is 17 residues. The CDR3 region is CAISRERGGASGETQYF. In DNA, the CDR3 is TGTGCCATCAGCCGCGAACGAGGGGGCGCTTCGGGAGAGACCCAGTACTTC.

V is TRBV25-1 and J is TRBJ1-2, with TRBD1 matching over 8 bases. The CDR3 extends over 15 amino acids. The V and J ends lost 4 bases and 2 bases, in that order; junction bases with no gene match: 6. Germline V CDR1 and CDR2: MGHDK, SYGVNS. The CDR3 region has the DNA TGTGCCAGCAGTGGTACCGGGACAGGAAACTATGGCTACACCTTC. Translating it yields CASSGTGTGNYGYTF.

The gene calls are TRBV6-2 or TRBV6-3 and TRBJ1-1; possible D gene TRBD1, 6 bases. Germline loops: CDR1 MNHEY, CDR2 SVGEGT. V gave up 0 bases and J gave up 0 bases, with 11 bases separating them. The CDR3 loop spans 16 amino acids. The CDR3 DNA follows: TGTGCCAGCAGTTACTCGAGGGGGTCGGTGAACACTGAAGCTTTCTTT. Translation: CASSYSRGSVNTEAFF.

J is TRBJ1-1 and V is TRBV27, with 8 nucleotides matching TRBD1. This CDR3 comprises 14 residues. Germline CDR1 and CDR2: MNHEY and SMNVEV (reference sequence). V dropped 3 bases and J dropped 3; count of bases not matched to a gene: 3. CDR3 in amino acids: CASSLNRGDTEAFF. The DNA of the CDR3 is TGTGCCAGCAGTTTGAACAGGGGGGACACTGAAGCTTTCTTT.

CDR3 coding DNA: TGTGCCAGCAGTTCTCAGGACAGGGGGCGGGACGAGCAGTACTTC. It translates to CASSSQDRGRDEQYF. The chain employs TRBV28 and TRBJ2-7; 11 nucleotides match TRBD1. The CDR3 length is 15 residues. Germline lookup yields CDR1 MDHEN and CDR2 SYDVKM. V shed 4 bases, J shed 5 bases, and the junction held 7 bases outside the gene matches.

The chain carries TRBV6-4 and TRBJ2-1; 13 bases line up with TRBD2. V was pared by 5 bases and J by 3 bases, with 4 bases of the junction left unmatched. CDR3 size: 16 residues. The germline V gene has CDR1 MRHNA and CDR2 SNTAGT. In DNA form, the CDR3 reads TGTGCCAGCAGTCGACTAGCGGGGGGCGACTACAATGAGCAGTTCTTC. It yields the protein CASSRLAGGDYNEQFF.

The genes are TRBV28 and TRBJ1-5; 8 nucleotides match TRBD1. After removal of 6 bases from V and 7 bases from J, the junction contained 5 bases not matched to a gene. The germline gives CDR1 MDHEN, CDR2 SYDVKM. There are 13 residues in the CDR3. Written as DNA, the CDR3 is TGTGCCAGCAGATTACAGGGGGACCAGCCCCAGCATTTT. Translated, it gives CASRLQGDQPQHF.

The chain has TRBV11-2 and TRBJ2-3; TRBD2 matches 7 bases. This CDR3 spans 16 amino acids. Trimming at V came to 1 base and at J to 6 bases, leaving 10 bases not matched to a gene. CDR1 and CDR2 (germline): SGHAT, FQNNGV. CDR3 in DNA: TGTGCCAGCAGCTTAGTATTCGGGGGGACCGCGGATACGCAGTATTTT. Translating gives CASSLVFGGTADTQYF.

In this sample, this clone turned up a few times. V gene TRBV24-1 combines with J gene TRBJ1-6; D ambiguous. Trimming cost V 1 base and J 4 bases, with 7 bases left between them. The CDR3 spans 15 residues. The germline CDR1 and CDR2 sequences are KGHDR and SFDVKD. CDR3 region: CATSDLDGYNSPLHF. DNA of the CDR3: TGTGCCACCAGTGATTTAGACGGGTATAATTCACCCCTCCACTTT.

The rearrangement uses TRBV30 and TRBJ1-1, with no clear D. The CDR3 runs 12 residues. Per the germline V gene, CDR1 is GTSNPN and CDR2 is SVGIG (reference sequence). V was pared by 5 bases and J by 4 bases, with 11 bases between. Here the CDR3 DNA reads TGTGCCTGGGCGCACAGCGGCACTGAAGCTTTCTTT. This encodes CAWAHSGTEAFF. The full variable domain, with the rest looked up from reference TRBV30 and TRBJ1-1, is SQTIHQWPATLVQPVGSPLSLECTVEGTSNPNLYWYRQAAGRGLQLLFYSVGIGQISSEVPQNLSASRPQDRQFILSSKKLLLSDSGFYLCAWAHSGTEAFFGQGTRLTVV.

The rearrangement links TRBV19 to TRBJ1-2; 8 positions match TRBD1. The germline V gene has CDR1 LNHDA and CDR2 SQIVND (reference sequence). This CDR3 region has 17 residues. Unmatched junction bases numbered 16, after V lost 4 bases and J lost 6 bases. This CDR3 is CASSTVPGQARTDGYTF. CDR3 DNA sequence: TGTGCCAGTAGTACAGTCCCGGGACAGGCTCGAACTGATGGCTACACCTTC.

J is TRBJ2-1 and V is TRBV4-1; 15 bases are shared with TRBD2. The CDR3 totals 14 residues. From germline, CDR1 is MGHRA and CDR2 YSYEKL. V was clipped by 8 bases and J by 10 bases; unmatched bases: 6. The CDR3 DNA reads TGCGCCAGCGGACTAGCGGGGGGGCGTGGAGAGCAGTTCTTC. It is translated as CASGLAGGRGEQFF.

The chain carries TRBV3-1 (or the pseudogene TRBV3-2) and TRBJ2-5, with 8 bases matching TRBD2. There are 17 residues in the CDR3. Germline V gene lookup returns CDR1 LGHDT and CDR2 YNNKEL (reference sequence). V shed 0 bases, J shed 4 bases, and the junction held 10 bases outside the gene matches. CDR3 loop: CASSQDRLAGTPETQYF. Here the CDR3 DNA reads TGTGCCAGCAGCCAAGATCGGTTAGCGGGAACCCCAGAGACCCAGTACTTC.

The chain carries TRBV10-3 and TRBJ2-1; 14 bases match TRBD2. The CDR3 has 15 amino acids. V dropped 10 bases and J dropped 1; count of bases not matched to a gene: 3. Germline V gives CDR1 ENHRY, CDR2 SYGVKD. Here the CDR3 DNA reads TGTGCCACCGGACTAGCGGGGGGTTCCTACAATGAGCAGTTCTTC. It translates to CATGLAGGSYNEQFF.

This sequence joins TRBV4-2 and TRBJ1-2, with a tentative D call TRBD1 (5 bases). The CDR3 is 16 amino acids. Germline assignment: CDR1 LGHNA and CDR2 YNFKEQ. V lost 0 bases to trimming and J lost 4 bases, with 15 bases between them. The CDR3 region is CASSQDRSGTGYGYTF. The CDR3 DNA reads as TGTGCCAGCAGCCAAGATAGGAGCGGGACGGGCTATGGCTACACCTTC.

The CDR3: CASKRWAGGYTF. CDR3 bases: TGTGCCAGCAAACGGTGGGCAGGCGGCTACACCTTC. The chain couples TRBV21-1 to TRBJ1-2; the D call in the table, TRBD1, was not verified against the DNA. TRBV21-1 is classified as a pseudogene. The CDR3 has 12 residues.

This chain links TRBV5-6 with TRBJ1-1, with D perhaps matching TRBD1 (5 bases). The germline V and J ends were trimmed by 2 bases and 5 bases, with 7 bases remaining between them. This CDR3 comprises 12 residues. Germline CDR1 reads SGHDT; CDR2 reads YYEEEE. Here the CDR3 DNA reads TGTGCCAGCAGCTTTGGGGGGACTGAAGCTTTCTTT. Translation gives CASSFGGTEAFF. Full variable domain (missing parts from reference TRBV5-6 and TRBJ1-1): DAGVTQSPTHLIKTRGQQVTLRCSPKSGHDTVSWYQQALGQGPQFIFQYYEEEERQRGNFPDRFSGHQFPNYSSELNVNALLLGDSALYLCASSFGGTEAFFGQGTRLTVV.